The source of this TCR beta chain is a study of shared T cell receptors in the human thymus. Using immunoSEQ multiplex PCR, the repertoire was profiled, and TCRdb retains in-frame clones only, with some absent. This table has 500,000 to 750,000 clones, roughly 90% appearing once. CDR1 is MDHEN, CDR2 SYDVKM, per germline. V gave up 7 bases and J gave up 5 bases; unmatched junction bases: 6. The CDR3 contains 14 residues. These data were also reused for a study on human thymus T cells.

This rearrangement joins TRBV28 to TRBJ2-2; TRBD1 matches 8 bases. The TCR sequence derives from a boy under two years old with a congenital heart defect. Input material: thymocytes. The CDR3 sequence: CASKRQGATGELFF. CDR3 bases: TGTGCCAGCAAGCGTCAGGGGGCTACCGGGGAGCTGTTTTTT.